The sequence of this TCR beta chain was determined in a study of shared clonotypes between healthy human individuals. Germline lookup yields CDR1 MDHEN and CDR2 SYDVKM. The CDR3 is made up of 15 amino acids. With 3 bases clipped from V and 1 base from J, the junction kept 5 bases outside the gene matches. Sequenced by immunoSEQ multiplex PCR; TCRdb stores in-frame clones only, minus some. The sample lists some 2.3 million clones; 85% to 95% were seen once. This TCR was sampled from a young man in good health. Some clones in this sample may be carry-over from other donors' samples. The sequenced sample consisted of naive CD4+ T cells from PBMCs. Subset specified: CD45RA+ positively selected. V usage is TRBV28 and J usage is TRBJ1-1; 7 positions match TRBD1. CDR3 amino acids: CASSFWDRPNTEAFF. Written as DNA, the CDR3 is TGTGCCAGCAGTTTTTGGGACAGACCGAACACTGAAGCTTTCTTT.